Sequencing of this T cell receptor beta chain was carried out in a study of cytomegalovirus exposure and HLA in healthy donors. Study-wide points: Most sequenced TCRs were rare (though some public TCRs occurred in many donors). In the approximately 120 validation repertoires, a later analysis found that first-cohort TCR clusters tended to co-occur. There were a few CMV-associated chains whose specificity for CMV antigens was confirmed in vitro.

The validation cohort, a group of over a hundred subjects, included the donors and was separate from the roughly 670-subject first cohort. Method: immunoSEQ multiplex PCR; TCRdb's copy keeps in-frame clones and lacks some. The sample yields about 120,000 clones, 70% to 90% seen once. Concerning this clone itself: No antigen is known for it.

The CDR3 contains 18 residues. Germline loops: CDR1 MDHEN, CDR2 SYDVKM. The J segment lost 2 bases and the V segment lost 9 bases, leaving 13 bases of the junction unmatched. The V and J genes are TRBV28 and TRBJ2-2, with TRBD2 identical over 12 bases. The origin of this receptor is a woman between 18 and 30 years old in good health and CMV-seronegative. The sequencing sample was made of PBMCs. The CDR3 reads CASRTRTSGVPNTGELFF. The CDR3 bases are TGTGCCAGTCGAACGCGGACTAGCGGGGTTCCAAACACCGGGGAGCTGTTTTTT.